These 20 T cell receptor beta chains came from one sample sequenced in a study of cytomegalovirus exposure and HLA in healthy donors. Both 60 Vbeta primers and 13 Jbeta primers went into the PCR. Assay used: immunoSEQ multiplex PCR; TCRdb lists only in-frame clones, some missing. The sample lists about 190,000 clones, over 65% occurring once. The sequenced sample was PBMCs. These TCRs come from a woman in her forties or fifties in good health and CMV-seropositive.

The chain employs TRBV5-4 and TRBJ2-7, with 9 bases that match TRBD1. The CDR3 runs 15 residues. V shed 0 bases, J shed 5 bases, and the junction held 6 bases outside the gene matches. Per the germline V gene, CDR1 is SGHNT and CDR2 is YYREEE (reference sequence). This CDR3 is CASSLGDRVFHEQYF. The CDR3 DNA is TGTGCCAGCAGCTTGGGGGACAGGGTATTCCACGAGCAGTACTTC.

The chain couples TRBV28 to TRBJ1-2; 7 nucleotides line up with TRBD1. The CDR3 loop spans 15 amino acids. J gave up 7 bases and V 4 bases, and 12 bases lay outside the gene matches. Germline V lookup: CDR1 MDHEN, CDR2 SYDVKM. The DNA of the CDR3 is TGTGCCAGCAGTTCCGGTGGAGGGGGCGGTCTTGGCTACACCTTC. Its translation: CASSSGGGGGLGYTF.

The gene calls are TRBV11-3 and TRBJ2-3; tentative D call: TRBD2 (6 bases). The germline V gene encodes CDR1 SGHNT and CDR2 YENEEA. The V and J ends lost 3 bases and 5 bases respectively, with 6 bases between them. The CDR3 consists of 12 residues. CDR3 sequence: CASSFGGDTQYF. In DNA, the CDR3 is TGTGCCAGCAGCTTCGGGGGAGATACGCAGTATTTT.

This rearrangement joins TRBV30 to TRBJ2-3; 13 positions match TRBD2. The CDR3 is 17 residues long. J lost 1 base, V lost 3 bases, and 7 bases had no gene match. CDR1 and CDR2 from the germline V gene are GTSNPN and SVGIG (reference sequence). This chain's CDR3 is CAWSGPGLAGGTDTQYF. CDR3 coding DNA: TGTGCCTGGAGCGGACCCGGACTAGCGGGGGGCACAGATACGCAGTATTTT.

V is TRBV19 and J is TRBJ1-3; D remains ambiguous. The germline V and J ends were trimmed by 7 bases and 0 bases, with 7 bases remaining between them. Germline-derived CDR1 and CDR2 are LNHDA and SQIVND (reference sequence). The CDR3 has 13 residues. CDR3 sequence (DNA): TGTGCCAGTACGCGGAGCTCTGGAAACACCATATATTTT. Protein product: CASTRSSGNTIYF.

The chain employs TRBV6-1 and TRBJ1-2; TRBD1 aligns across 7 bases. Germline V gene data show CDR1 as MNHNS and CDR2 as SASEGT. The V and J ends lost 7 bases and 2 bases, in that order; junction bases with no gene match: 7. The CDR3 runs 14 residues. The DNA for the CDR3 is TGTGCCAGCAATTCGGGACAGCGGAACTATGGCTACACCTTC. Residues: CASNSGQRNYGYTF.

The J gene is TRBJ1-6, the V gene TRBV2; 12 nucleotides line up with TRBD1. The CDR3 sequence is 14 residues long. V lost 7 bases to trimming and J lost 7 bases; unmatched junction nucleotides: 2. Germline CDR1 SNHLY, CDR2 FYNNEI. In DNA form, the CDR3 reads TGTGCCAGCACTGGGACAGGGGGCAATTCACCCCTCCACTTT. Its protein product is CASTGTGGNSPLHF.

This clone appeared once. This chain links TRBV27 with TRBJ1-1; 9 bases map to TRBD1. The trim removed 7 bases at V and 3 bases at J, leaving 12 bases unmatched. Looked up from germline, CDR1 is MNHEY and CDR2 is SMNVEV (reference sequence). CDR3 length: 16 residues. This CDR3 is CASKDESGTGYTEAFF. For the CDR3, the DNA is TGTGCCAGCAAAGATGAAAGCGGGACAGGGTACACTGAAGCTTTCTTT.

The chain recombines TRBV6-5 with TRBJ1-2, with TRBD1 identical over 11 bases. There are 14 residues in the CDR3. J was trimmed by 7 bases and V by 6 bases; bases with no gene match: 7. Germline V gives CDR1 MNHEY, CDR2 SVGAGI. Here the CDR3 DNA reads TGTGCCAGCAGCACCGGACAGGGGGCCTTTGGCTACACCTTC. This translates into CASSTGQGAFGYTF.

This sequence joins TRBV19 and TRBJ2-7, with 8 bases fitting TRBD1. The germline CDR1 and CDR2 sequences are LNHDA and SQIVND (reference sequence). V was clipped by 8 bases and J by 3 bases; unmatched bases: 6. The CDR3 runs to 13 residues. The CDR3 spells CASSDRVFYEQYF. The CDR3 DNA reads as TGTGCCAGTTCGGACAGGGTTTTCTACGAGCAGTACTTC.

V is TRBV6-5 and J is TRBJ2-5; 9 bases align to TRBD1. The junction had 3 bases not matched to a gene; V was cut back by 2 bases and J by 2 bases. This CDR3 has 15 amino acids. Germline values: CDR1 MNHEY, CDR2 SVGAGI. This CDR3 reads CASSYTGGPQETQYF. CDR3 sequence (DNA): TGTGCCAGCAGTTACACAGGGGGCCCTCAAGAGACCCAGTACTTC.

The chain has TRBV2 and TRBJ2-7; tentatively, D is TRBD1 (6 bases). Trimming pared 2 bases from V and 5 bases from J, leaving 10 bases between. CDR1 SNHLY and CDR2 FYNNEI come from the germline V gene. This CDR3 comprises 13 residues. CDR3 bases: TGTGCCAGCAGTGAACAGGGGACCCACGAGCAGTACTTC. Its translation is CASSEQGTHEQYF.

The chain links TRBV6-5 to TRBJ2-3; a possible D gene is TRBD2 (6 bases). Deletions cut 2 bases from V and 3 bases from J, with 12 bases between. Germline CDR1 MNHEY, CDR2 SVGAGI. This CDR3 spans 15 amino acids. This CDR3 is CASSYLPSDTDTQYF. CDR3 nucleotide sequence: TGTGCCAGCAGTTACCTTCCTAGCGATACAGATACGCAGTATTTT.

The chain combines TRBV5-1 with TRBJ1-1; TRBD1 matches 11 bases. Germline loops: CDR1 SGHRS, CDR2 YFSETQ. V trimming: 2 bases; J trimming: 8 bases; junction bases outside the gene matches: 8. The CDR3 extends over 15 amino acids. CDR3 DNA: TGCGCCAGCAGCTTCGAGGACAGGGGGCCGGAGGAAGCTTTCTTT. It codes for CASSFEDRGPEEAFF.

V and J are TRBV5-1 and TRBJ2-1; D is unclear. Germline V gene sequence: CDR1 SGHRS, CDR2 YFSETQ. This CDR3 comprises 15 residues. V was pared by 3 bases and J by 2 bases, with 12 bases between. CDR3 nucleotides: TGCGCCAGCAGCTCCCCCCAGGTTACCTACAATGAGCAGTTCTTC. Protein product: CASSSPQVTYNEQFF.

The CDR3 sequence is CASDRANTEAFF. DNA of the CDR3: TGTGCCAGCGACAGAGCCAACACTGAAGCTTTCTTT. The chain carries TRBV7-9 and TRBJ1-1, with D maybe TRBD1 (5 bases). CDR3 length equals 12 residues. CDR1 and CDR2 (germline): SEHNR, FQNEAQ (reference sequence). With 8 bases removed from V and 2 bases from J, the gap between germline ends came to 9 bases.

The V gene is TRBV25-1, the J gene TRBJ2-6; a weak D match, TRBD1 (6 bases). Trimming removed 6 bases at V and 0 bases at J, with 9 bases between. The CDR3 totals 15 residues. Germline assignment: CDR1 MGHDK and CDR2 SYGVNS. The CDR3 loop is CASRRGGSGANVLTF. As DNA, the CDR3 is TGTGCCAGCAGGCGAGGGGGCTCTGGGGCCAACGTCCTGACTTTC.

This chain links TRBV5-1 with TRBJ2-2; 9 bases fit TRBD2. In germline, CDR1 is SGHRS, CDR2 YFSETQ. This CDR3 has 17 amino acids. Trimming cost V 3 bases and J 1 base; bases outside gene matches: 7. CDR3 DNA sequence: TGCGCCAGCAGCTCCAGAGCGGGGGGCGGGAACACCGGGGAGCTGTTTTTT. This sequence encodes CASSSRAGGGNTGELFF.

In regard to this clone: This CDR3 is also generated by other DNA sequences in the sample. CDR3 nucleotides: TGCGCCAGCAGCACTAGCGGCCAAGAGACCCAGTACTTC. Residues: CASSTSGQETQYF. This chain uses TRBV5-1 with TRBJ2-5; 8 positions agree with TRBD2. The CDR3 is made up of 13 amino acids. V trimming: 4 bases; J trimming: 1 base; junction bases outside the gene matches: 0. In germline, CDR1 is SGHRS, CDR2 YFSETQ.

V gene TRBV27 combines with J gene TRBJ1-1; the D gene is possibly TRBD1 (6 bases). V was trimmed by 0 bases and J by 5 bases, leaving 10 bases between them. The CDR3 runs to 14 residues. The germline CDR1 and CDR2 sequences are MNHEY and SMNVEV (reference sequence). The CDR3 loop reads CASSLSYRATEAFF. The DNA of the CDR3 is TGTGCCAGCAGTTTATCGTACAGGGCGACTGAAGCTTTCTTT.